The clone carrying this T cell receptor (beta chain) was observed at least ten times. As yet, its antigen is unknown. This CDR3 contains 17 residues. Germline-derived CDR1 and CDR2 are LGHNT and FRNRAP. The V segment lost 7 bases and the J segment 2 bases; nucleotides outside the gene matches: 6. The sample comes from a study of early T cells in non-severe SARS-CoV-2 infection. The wider study: Sequencing targeted bulk RNA from unsorted whole blood, leaving chains unpaired. Study-level points and caveats: VDJdb matching favored anti-spike CD8 responses, missing private and CD4 specificities.

The protocol attached unique molecular identifiers to individual cDNA molecules. TCRdb called the 5' RACE reads again in MiXCR, with one record for every CDR3 protein. This sample has more than 85,000 distinct CDR3 sequences, with under 15% found just once. The genes are TRBV12-5 and TRBJ2-1; TRBD2 matches at 15 bases. This sequence originates from an adult who was a healthcare worker with PCR-confirmed SARS-CoV-2 infection or an uninfected control (not recorded which). Sequencing input: whole blood. The chain's CDR3 is CASALRTSGRAYNEQFF. The CDR3 bases are TGTGCTAGTGCGCTCAGGACTAGCGGGAGGGCCTACAATGAGCAGTTCTTC.